This TCR beta chain is from a study of Graves' ophthalmopathy and Graves' hyperthyroidism. From germline, CDR1 is SGHAT and CDR2 FQNNGV. V was pared by 5 bases and J by 0 bases, with 13 bases of the junction left unmatched. CDR3 length equals 18 residues. CDR3 regions of TCR beta were amplified from RNA transcripts. First-round RT-PCR with HTBI primers preceded a second-round multiplex PCR. TCRdb itself ran the multiplex PCR reads through MiXCR, one entry per CDR3 protein. The sample has about half a million distinct CDR3 sequences, approximately 15% seen once. Lactation, pregnancy, uncontrolled infections and other autoimmune diseases were all grounds for excluding patients. Serum thyroxine and TRAb, along with clinical symptoms, thyroid ultrasound and orbital computed tomography, were what diagnosis relied on. PBMCs stemmed from 9 to 10 ml of fresh peripheral blood.

This receptor was taken from a woman aged 25 to 45 with Graves' ophthalmopathy. The chain recombines TRBV11-2 with TRBJ2-7; 10 bases line up with TRBD2. The sequenced sample consisted of blood. Here the CDR3 DNA reads TGTGCCAGCAGCCGTCGGGGACTAGCGAAAGCCCACTCCTACGAGCAGTACTTC. Translated: CASSRRGLAKAHSYEQYF.